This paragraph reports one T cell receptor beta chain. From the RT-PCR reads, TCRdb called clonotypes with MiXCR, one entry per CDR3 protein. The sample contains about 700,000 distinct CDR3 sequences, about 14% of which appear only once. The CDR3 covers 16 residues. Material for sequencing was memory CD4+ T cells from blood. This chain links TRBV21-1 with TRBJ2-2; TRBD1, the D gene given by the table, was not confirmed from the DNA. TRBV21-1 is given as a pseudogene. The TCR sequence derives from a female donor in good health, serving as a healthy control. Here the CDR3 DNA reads TGTGCCAGCTCCGCCAAATTAAGACAGGGGACCGGGGAGCTGTTTTTT. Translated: CASSAKLRQGTGELFF.